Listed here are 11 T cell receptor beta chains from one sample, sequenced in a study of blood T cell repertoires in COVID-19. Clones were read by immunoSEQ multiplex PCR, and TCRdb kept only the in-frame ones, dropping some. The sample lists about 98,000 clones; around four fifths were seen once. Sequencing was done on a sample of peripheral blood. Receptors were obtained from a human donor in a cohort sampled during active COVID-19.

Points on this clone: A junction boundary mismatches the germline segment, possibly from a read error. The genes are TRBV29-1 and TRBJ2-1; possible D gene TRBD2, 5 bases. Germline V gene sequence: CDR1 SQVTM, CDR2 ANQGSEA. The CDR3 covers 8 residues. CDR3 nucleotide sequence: TGCAGCCCCGGCCCCGGGGTCTTC. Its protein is CSPGPGVF.

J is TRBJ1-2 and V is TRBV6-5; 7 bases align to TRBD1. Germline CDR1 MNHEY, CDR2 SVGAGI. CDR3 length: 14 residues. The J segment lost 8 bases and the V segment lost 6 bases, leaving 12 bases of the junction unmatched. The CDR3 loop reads CASSQEPTGHGYTF. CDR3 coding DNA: TGTGCCAGCAGCCAAGAACCGACAGGGCACGGCTACACCTTC.

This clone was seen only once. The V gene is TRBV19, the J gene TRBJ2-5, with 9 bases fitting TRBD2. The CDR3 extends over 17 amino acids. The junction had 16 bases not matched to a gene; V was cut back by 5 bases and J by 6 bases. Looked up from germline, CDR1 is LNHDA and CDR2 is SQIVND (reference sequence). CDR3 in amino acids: CASSGLGSGGKEKTQYF. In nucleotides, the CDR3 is TGTGCCAGTAGTGGTCTGGGAAGCGGGGGGAAGGAAAAGACCCAGTACTTC.

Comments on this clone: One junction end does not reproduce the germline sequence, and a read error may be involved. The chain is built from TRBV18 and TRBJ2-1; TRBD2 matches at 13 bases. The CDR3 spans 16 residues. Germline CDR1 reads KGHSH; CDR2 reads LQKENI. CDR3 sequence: CASSPQLAGGHNEQFF. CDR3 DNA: TGTGCCAGCTCGCCACAACTAGCGGGGGGGCACAATGAGCAGTTCTTC.

The CDR3: CASSQDKLTGTGGLQTQYF. The CDR3, as DNA: TGTGCCAGCAGCCAAGACAAACTAACGGGGACAGGGGGTTTACAGACCCAGTACTTC. The gene calls are TRBV4-2 and TRBJ2-5; 11 bases fit TRBD1. In germline, CDR1 is LGHNA, CDR2 YNFKEQ. This CDR3 spans 19 amino acids. V shed 0 bases and J 6 bases; nucleotides not matched to a gene: 15.

The CDR3 nucleotides are TGTGCCAGCAGCTTACGCGGGAATAGCAATCAGCCCCAGCATTTT. Its protein is CASSLRGNSNQPQHF. V usage is TRBV7-2 and J usage is TRBJ1-5, with unresolved D. V lost 2 bases, J lost 0 bases, and 8 bases lay in between. Germline CDR1 is SGHTA and CDR2 is FQGNSA. The CDR3 extends over 15 amino acids.

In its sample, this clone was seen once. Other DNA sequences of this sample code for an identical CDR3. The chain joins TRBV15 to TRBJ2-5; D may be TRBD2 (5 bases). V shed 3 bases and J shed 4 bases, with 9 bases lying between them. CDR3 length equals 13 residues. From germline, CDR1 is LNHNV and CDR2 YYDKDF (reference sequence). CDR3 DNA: TGTGCCACCAGCAGGGACCGGGGAGAGACCCAGTACTTC. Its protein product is CATSRDRGETQYF. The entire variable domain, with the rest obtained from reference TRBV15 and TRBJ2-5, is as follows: DAMVIQNPRYQVTQFGKPVTLSCSQTLNHNVMYWYQQKSSQAPKLLFHYYDKDFNNEADTPDNFQSRRPNTSFCFLDIRSPGLGDTAMYLCATSRDRGETQYFGPGTRLLVL.

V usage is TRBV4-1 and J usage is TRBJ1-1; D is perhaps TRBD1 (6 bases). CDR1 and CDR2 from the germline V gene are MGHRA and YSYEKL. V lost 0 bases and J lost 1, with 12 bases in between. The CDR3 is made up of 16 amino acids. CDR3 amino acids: CASSQDNGGRNTEAFF. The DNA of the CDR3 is TGCGCCAGCAGCCAAGATAATGGGGGCCGGAACACTGAAGCTTTCTTT.

In nucleotides, the CDR3 is TGTGCCAGCCGAGGTGGGGGAGGAGATGAAAAACTGTTTTTT. Its protein is CASRGGGGDEKLFF. The V gene is TRBV21-1, the J gene TRBJ1-4. TRBV21-1 is a documented pseudogene. The CDR3 extends over 14 amino acids.

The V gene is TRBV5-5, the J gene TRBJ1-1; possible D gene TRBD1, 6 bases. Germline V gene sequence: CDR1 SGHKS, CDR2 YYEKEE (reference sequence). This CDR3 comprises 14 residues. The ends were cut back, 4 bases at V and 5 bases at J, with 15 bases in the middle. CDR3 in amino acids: CASSLGQWGTEAFF. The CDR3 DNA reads TGTGCCAGCAGCCTAGGACAGTGGGGGACTGAAGCTTTCTTT.

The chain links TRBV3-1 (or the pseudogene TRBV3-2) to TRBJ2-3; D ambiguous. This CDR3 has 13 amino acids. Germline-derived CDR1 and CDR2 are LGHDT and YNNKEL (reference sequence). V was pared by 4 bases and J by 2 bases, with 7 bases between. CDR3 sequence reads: CASSRPLTDTQYF. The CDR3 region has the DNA TGTGCCAGCAGCCGTCCCCTCACAGATACGCAGTATTTT.